This TCR beta chain derives from a study of monozygotic twins with inflammatory bowel disease. Following a re-call of the 5' RACE reads, TCRdb has one entry per CDR3 protein and lacks DNA. This specimen shows 330,000 or so distinct CDR3 sequences; the ten leading clones hold around 2%. As for this clonotype: Its antigen is as yet unknown.

Study-level points and caveats: TCRbeta diversity (inverse Simpson) was lower in IBD patients than in healthy co-twins. Telling different T cell subtypes apart from each other was not possible. Immunosuppressive treatments were not uniform, and this may have added variability to patient repertoires.

This CDR3 has 17 residues. The germline CDR1 and CDR2 sequences are SEHNR and FQNEAQ (reference sequence). The template was total RNA from whole blood, with no T cell sorting. This receptor was taken from a human donor with ulcerative colitis or Crohn's disease, or a healthy co-twin of an affected twin (not recorded which). Sample: blood. The chain uses TRBV7-9 and TRBJ1-2; no DNA is available, so the TRBD1 call from TCRdb remains unchecked. CDR3 loop: CASSLALNPPGNYGYTF.